This TCR beta chain was obtained from a study of shared clonotypes between healthy human individuals (dated by TCRdb to the early 2020s). As for the study more broadly: The cohort comprised a couple of women and three men aged 18 to 49 years. Libraries were prepared and TCR repertoires were sequenced by different laboratories using diverse techniques, in order to increase sequencing depth and limit assay-specific biases. Between about 0.8 and 9 billion PBMCs per donor were obtained by leukapheresis. To estimate repertoire size and how much clonotypes are shared between individuals, the study performed deep sequencing of blood TCR repertoires from five healthy adults. For each donor, three plates each were used for CD4 naive and CD4 memory, two plates were used for CD8 naive, and one plate was used for CD8 memory.

The paper's findings and limits, for the study overall: The small number of donors limited the genetic and exposure-history diversity represented. Based on pairwise subsampling, the degree of clonotype sharing among donors was expected to be affected by sequencing depth. Sharing across several donors was observed for approximately 4.6% of naive CD4, over 3% of naive CD8, roughly 2.3% of memory CD4, and roughly 0.4% of memory CD8 clonotypes. Larger estimated clonotype richness was generally found for naive subsets than for memory subsets. Sampling was limited to blood, and TCR repertoires in tissue likely differ from TCR repertoires in blood. Rarefaction of sorted-subset datasets indicated incomplete sequencing despite the large sequencing depth. Compared with non-shared clonotypes, clonotypes shared by all four sorted-subset donors had higher generation probabilities.

Healthy HIV-negative adults with no recently reported acute infections or vaccinations were included as donors. Only Caucasian adults living in Nashville, Tennessee, USA were represented among the donors. CD4+ T cells were enriched by magnetic negative selection; naive cells were then positively selected on CD45RA, and the negative fraction formed the memory subset. Blood was collected by leukapheresis, and PBMCs were isolated by Ficoll-Histopaque density gradient centrifugation and then cryopreserved in liquid nitrogen vapor phase. Analytical flow cytometry was used to check the purity and quantity of every magnetically sorted T cell population. Each sorted fraction had its genomic DNA isolated and then quantified by UV absorbance on a Nanodrop 2000c. Comments on this clone: Its binding antigen is unknown. No base-level quality is on record; no much larger clone is a single base apart.

Using the deep immunoSEQ assay, multiplex PCR amplified TCR CDR3 regions from genomic DNA. Extracted genomic DNA from each cell subset was spread evenly across all wells of several immunoSEQ 96-well plates, with each plate serving as a replicate. For sorted subsets, about 210 ng of genomic DNA, equivalent to around 29,000 T cell genomes, went into each replicate PCR. Purified libraries were measured with a Qubit 3.0 fluorometer, size-checked on a Bioanalyzer 2100, and measured again with the KAPA Library Quantification kit. Every immunoSEQ 96-well plate was sequenced on a separate single-read 150-cycle Illumina NextSeq 550 flow cell. As for the original processing: Because the immunoSEQ output included only junctional sequences and no quality scores, the filtering could not be the same as the filtering used for full-length reads. To assign V/J genes and CDR3, sequences were annotated using PyIR, a Python wrapper for IgBLAST v1.9, with IMGT germline references. Any read was removed if the V/J assignment was weak (E-value above 1e-6), the CDR3 was missing, or the read contained stop codons, out-of-frame junctions, or ambiguous translated residues. A V3J clonotype was defined by an identical inferred V gene, J gene, and CDR3 amino acid sequence. Percentage overlap between repertoires was computed as shared unique clonotypes divided by the size of the smaller repertoire. Richness of each repertoire was evaluated using RTK rarefaction, the Chao1 estimator, and Recon v2.1 estimates of unobserved clonotypes. Generation probabilities for all TCRbeta clonotypes obtained by the gDNA method from several donors were computed using OLGA. This is the immuneACCESS table as TCRdb keeps it, with only in-frame sequences that have V and J called. A part of the clones is gone; compared with another copy, unresolved V genes explain less than half, and the rest is unexplained. V and J calls and clone size are copied from that table; D and trimming were computed from the DNA. The sample table records millions of clones; approximately 92% of these occur just once. The ten largest clones capture over 0.12% of the sample.

Sequencing input: naive CD4+ T cells sorted from blood. This sample's cell subset or site label indicates: CD45RA+ positively selected. The source is a young man in good health.

The nucleotide sequence reads as follows: TGTGCCAGCAGCCAACCTCCTCCAGGGGGCGCAGATACGCAGTATTTT. Protein translation: CASSQPPPGGADTQYF. The chain joins TRBV14 to TRBJ2-3; 8 of the junction bases match TRBD1. Trimming accounts for 2 bases at V and 4 bases at J, while the number of junction bases matched to no gene is 8. Reading the germline V gene gives CDR1 SGHDN and CDR2 FVKESK. Spanning cysteine to phenylalanine, the CDR3 consists of 16 amino acids. The CDR3 DNA has 48 bases and is translated from base 1.